This T cell receptor beta chain was retrieved from a study of graft-versus-host responses after intestinal transplantation. The CDR3 runs to 13 residues. V dropped 4 bases and J dropped 7 bases, with 8 bases sitting between them. Germline V gene lookup returns CDR1 MGHDK and CDR2 SYGVNS. Assay: immunoSEQ multiplex PCR; the TCRdb copy retains only in-frame clones and omits some. Found here are under 15,000 clones, about 35% of them singletons; the top ten hold 2.3%. Investigators plated around 200,000 CFSE-labeled responder cells together with around 200,000 irradiated stimulator cells labeled with violet dye.

This clonotype was sampled from a human patient who received an intestinal transplant. This material consisted of alloreactive CD8+ T cells from a mixed lymphocyte reaction culture, taken before intestinal transplant. As to subset: CFSE-low proliferating T cells sorted from approximately 6-day pre-transplant mixed lymphocyte reaction (GvH or HvG direction). This chain connects TRBV25-1 to TRBJ1-6; D is undetermined. CDR3 nucleotides: TGTGCCAGCAGTGGAACATCAAATTCACCCCTCCACTTT. As protein: CASSGTSNSPLHF.